This T cell receptor beta chain stems from a study of cytomegalovirus exposure and HLA in healthy donors. General study results and limits: Association with HLA alleles at 0.05 false discovery rate was found for 15,000 to 20,000 TCR beta sequences in a later analysis. Cytomegalovirus status was reportedly diagnosed by the classifier with high specificity and sensitivity.

CDR1 and CDR2 from the germline V gene are SGDLS and YYNGEE. The CDR3 sequence is 15 residues long. The V segment lost 3 bases and the J segment 4 bases; nucleotides outside the gene matches: 7. The PCR used 60 Vbeta and 13 Jbeta primers. Method: immunoSEQ multiplex PCR; TCRdb's copy keeps in-frame clones and lacks some. The table includes 89,000 or so clones, about 80% detected once. Notes on this clone: The target antigen is unknown.

Healthy people donating bone marrow made up the donors. The rearrangement uses TRBV9 and TRBJ2-5, with 9 bases fitting TRBD1. Sequencing used PBMCs. This receptor was identified in a man aged 18 to 29 in good health and CMV-seropositive. The CDR3 reads CASSAWTGVGETQYF. DNA of the CDR3: TGTGCCAGCAGCGCGTGGACAGGGGTGGGAGAGACCCAGTACTTC.